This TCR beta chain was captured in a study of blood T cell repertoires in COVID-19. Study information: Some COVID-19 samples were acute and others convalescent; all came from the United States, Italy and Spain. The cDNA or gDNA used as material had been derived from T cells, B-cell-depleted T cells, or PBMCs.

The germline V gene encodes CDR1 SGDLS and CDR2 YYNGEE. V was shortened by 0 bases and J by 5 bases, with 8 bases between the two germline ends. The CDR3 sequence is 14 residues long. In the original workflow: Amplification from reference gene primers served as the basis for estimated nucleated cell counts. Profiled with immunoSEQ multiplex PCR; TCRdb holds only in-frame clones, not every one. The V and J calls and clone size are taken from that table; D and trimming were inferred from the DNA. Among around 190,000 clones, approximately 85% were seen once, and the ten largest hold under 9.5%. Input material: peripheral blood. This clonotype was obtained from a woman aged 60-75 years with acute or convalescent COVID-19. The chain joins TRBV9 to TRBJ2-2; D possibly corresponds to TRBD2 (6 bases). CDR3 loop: CASSVAGTTGELFF. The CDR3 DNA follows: TGTGCCAGCAGCGTAGCGGGGACTACCGGGGAGCTGTTTTTT.